This T cell receptor beta chain was recovered during a study of blood T cell repertoires in COVID-19. The table came from immunoSEQ multiplex PCR; TCRdb's copy has only in-frame clones and leaves some out. The table includes about 260,000 clones, 80% to 90% detected once. The germline V gene encodes CDR1 MNHEY and CDR2 SVGEGT. Trimming took off 4 bases at V and 0 bases at J, with 8 bases between the two ends. The CDR3 consists of 14 residues. The gene calls are TRBV6-2 or TRBV6-3 and TRBJ2-3; TRBD2 is a possible D gene (5 bases). Material for sequencing was PBMCs or T cells enriched from blood (not recorded which). This clonotype was sampled from a man between 25 and 39 years old with acute COVID-19. CDR3: CASSSLVSTDTQYF. For the CDR3, the DNA is TGTGCCAGCAGTTCACTAGTTAGCACAGATACGCAGTATTTT.